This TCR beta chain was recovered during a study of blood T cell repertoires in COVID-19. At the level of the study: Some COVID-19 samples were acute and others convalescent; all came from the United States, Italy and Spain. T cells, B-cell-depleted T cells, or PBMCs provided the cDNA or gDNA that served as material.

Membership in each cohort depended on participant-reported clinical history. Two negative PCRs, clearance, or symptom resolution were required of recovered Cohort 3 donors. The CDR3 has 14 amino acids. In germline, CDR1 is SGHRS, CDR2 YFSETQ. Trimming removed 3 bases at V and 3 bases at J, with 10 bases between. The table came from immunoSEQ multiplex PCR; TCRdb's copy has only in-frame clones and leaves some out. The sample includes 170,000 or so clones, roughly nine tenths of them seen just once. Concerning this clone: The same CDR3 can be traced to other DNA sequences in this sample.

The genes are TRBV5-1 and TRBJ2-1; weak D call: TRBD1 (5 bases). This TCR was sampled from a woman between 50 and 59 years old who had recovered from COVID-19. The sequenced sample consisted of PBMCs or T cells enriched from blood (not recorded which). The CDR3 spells CASSSDSSYNEQFF. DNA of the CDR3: TGCGCCAGCAGCTCTGACAGCAGCTACAATGAGCAGTTCTTC.